This T cell receptor beta chain was recovered during a study of cytomegalovirus exposure and HLA in healthy donors (dated by TCRdb to about 2017). General notes on the study: An earlier analysis of approximately 550 of the donors reported more than 250 Gb of sequence data and roughly 110 million unique TCR beta sequences from around 200 million T cells. Rather than drawing on any new phenotypic data, the later analysis identified candidate immune exposures from TCR beta sequences and the way those sequences occurred across donors. Every discovery cohort repertoire had been produced on one sequencing platform. A later genetic analysis used genome-wide SNP genotypes for about 60% of the roughly 700 donors, treating that subset as a discovery cohort. Class I and class II HLA loci were covered by the typing at four-digit resolution. Among the roughly 400 genotyped donors, about 85% belonged to the genetic ancestry cluster associated with self-reported Caucasian donors. In an earlier analysis of roughly 580 of the donors, high-throughput TCR beta sequencing was used to judge whether each TCR beta V gene segment behaved as functional or pseudogenic. Typing coverage varied by locus: about 620-640 donors for A, B, C, DRB1 and DQB1; roughly 520 for DQA1; approximately 570 for DPA1; some 470 for DPB1. Because of strong linkage in the cohort, roughly five DR-DQ haplotypes were treated as single units for association and clustering. The study used immunosequencing to profile the T cell repertoires of approximately 640 subjects and linked those repertoires to cytomegalovirus serostatus. A later analysis re-analyzed previously published TCR beta repertoires from about 600 donors and added high-resolution HLA genotyping to study TCR occurrence patterns. Donor age, sex, ethnicity and CMV serostatus were collected together with the repertoire data. The study was designed to test whether signatures of past pathogen exposure could be identified by cataloging public T cell receptors. Among approximately 370 genotyped donors of the cohort, an average of approximately 220,000 unique TCR beta nucleotide sequences was sequenced per donor, of which approximately 18% were non-productive. Roughly 300 gigabases of sequencing data and tens of millions of unique TCR sequences were included in an early release covering several hundred HLA-typed donors. In addition to the first cohort of approximately 650 subjects, a separate validation cohort of approximately 120 different subjects was used. To predict cytomegalovirus infection status, the study combined high-throughput TCR immunosequencing, statistical association of individual TCRs with disease status, and machine learning. The paper's findings and limits, for the study overall: A later analysis associated 15,000 to 20,000 TCR beta sequences with specific HLA alleles at a false discovery rate of 0.05. The classifier was reported to diagnose cytomegalovirus status with high specificity and sensitivity in both the original and validation cohorts. Because the 87-base-pair reads could not distinguish some IMGT-functional V segments, including TRBV6-2 and TRBV6-3, those segments were excluded. Because HLA typing was missing for some donors at each locus, association tests included only the typed subset. Sequencing depth was assumed to be roughly uniform across donors in the presence/absence analyses, though that assumption may not hold. Across donors, most TCR sequences were observed very rarely, whereas some public TCRs were present in many individuals. It was suggested by the authors that the approach could potentially be generalized to other disease states and immunological phenotypes. In an earlier analysis of about 600 of the donors, most TCR beta V segments appeared in productive rearrangements about 87% or about 30% of the time, broadly matching IMGT annotations. V-gene and J-gene trimming of TCR beta chains was associated with a missense DCLRE1C variant in a later genetic analysis, and the association was replicated in an independent cohort. A cluster of highly shared sequence variants was judged likely to represent a technical artifact of the sequencing pipeline. Three of the identified cytomegalovirus-associated TCR beta chains were confirmed in vitro to be specific for cytomegalovirus antigens. In a later analysis, HLA-associated TCR beta chains were found to be more clonally expanded and to have lower generation probabilities than equally common non-associated chains. Most CMV-associated TCR beta chains appeared to be HLA-restricted in a later analysis, and the HLA associations seemed to be driven largely by CMV exposure. The earlier analysis of around 600 of the donors excluded roughly 17 rarely observed V segments, including chromosome 9 orphons, because counts were too low. When HLA alleles, especially DR and DQ, strongly co-occurred, attributing TCR associations to individual alleles was difficult. Linkage disequilibrium might explain the correlated functional status among segregating V segments, but an unknown experimental factor could not be excluded. A further reported finding was that TCR beta sequences accurately predicted the HLA-A and HLA-B alleles for most subjects in the first cohort. This cohort had only TCR beta chains sequenced, and the lack of alpha or paired-chain data limited which features could be detected. According to a later analysis, TCR association rates differed among HLA loci, with DRB1 alleles showing the most associated TCRs and HLA-C alleles showing the fewest. Several of the top co-occurrence clusters appeared to be linked to parvovirus B19, influenza, CMV and Epstein-Barr virus, according to a later analysis. According to a later genetic analysis, donors in an Asian-associated ancestry cluster had fewer N-insertions in productive TCRs than the approximately 670-donor mean. Immune exposure information for the cohort was limited to CMV serostatus. A total of about 180 TCR beta chains were listed by the study as associated with cytomegalovirus.

Comment on this clone: The clone's antigen remains unknown. No base qualities exist here, and no much larger clone lies one base off it.

Library creation used the immunoSEQ multiplex PCR assay. For the multiplex PCR, a mixture combining 60 forward primers for TCR Vbeta segments and 13 reverse primers for TCR Jbeta segments was used. The CDR3 region of rearranged TCR beta genes was amplified from genomic DNA with a multiplex PCR assay. On the Illumina HiSeq System, the amplified TCR beta libraries were sequenced as 87-base-pair reads. The published analysis was carried out like this. A later analysis tallied around 87 million unique TCR beta chains across the 666 repertoires, and around 12 million of those chains were shared by two or more donors. Raw reads were error-corrected and collapsed into unique sequences with a nearest-neighbor algorithm that merged closely related sequences to remove PCR and sequencing errors. V, D and J gene segments were assigned by aligning CDR3 sequences to IMGT reference sequences. For a sequence to be retained, a match of at least six nucleotides was required to both a V gene segment and a J gene segment. A rearrangement was called productive if the CDR3 had no stop codons and remained in frame with V and J, and every other rearrangement was called non-productive. CDR3 was defined by IMGT convention, running from the second conserved V-encoded cysteine to the conserved J-encoded phenylalanine. In an earlier analysis of more than 550 of the donors, sequences lacking an unambiguous match to a single V gene segment were excluded. In an earlier analysis of some 590 of the donors, V segments were called functional above 56.7% productive rearrangements and were called segregating when the between-donor standard deviation exceeded 5%. A statistical classification framework was developed to diagnose cytomegalovirus status using the catalog of TCR beta chain sequences. A later analysis assigned V and J genes by comparing TCR nucleotide sequences with IMGT/GENE-DB human TR gene sequences. A later analysis assigned CDR3 sequences and most-parsimonious VDJ recombination scenarios with the TCRdist pipeline. In a later analysis, every TCR beta chain was defined by the combination of its CDR3 amino acid sequence and its V-gene family, and reads without a unique V-gene family were dropped. As a way to deal with suspected cross-contamination and a sequencing artifact, a later analysis dropped approximately 590 nucleotide sequences that were highly shared and had low generation probability. A later analysis calculated a clonal expansion index for each public chain from normalized within-repertoire ranks of inferred template counts. Generation probabilities in a later analysis came from a VDJ recombination model fitted to out-of-frame rearrangements, and those results were checked against IGoR. Hypergeometric tests were used in a later analysis to score TCR-TCR, TCR-HLA and TCR-CMV co-occurrence, with a repertoire-size bias correction applied to the TCR pairs. To estimate false discovery rates, a later analysis permuted the HLA or CMV assignments 20 times. A later analysis grouped co-occurring TCRs with DBSCAN, adding TCRdist sequence similarity when clustering within HLA-allele-positive subsets. Repertoires with fewer than 30,000 or more than 120,000 public chains were left out of co-occurrence clustering, as were five repertoires with anomalous nucleotide sharing. Entries here come from immuneACCESS through TCRdb and include only in-frame sequences with V and J called. Some clones fail to appear in such tables; in the studies checked, an unresolved V gene covers under half of the shortfall, and the cause of the remainder is unknown. V, J and clone size are taken as reported in that table, and D and trimming were inferred from the DNA itself. The sample contains 180,000 or so clones, about 85% of them found a single time. Roughly 4.7% of the sample is held by the ten biggest clonotypes.

In total, just over 650 healthy bone marrow donors made up the cohort. At the time of sampling, all cohort members were nominally healthy, though unrecorded immune exposures were likely present. The donor tested CMV seropositive and was one of the 289 seropositive cohort members. A peripheral blood sample was provided by each donor, and peripheral blood mononuclear cells were used for TCR beta sequencing. The Qiagen DNeasy Blood Extraction Kit was used to extract genomic DNA from the blood cell samples. V drops 6 bases and J drops 4 bases, leaving 18 bases in between. The germline V gene provides CDR1 MNHNS and CDR2 SASEGT. From the cysteine through the phenylalanine, the CDR3 covers 15 amino acids. CDR3 DNA only is kept here, 45 bases in frame from base 1.

The specimen sequenced was PBMCs. The chain is made from TRBV6-1 and TRBJ1-1; TRBD1 is a possible D gene, resting on 6 matching bases. The TCR originated in a woman aged 50 to 65 in good health and CMV-seropositive. The CDR3 corresponds to CASRDGQRQGTEAFF. The nucleotide sequence reads as follows: TGTGCCAGCAGGGACGGACAGCGCCAGGGCACTGAAGCTTTCTTT.